This entry features one T cell receptor beta chain sequence. The antigen is not known. Viral peptide pools were used in the ViraFEST assay to expand antigen-specific CD4+ T cells, and sequencing came afterward. Following culture for 9 to 11 days, CD4+ T cells were isolated. None of these healthy vaccinees had been infected with SARS-CoV-2 before vaccination. Roughly 1.8 million PBMC per well received approximately 9.4 IU/ml IL-2 and approximately 9.2 ug/ml peptides in culture. Profiling relied on immunoSEQ multiplex PCR, and the TCRdb table lists in-frame clones only, not all of them. The sample records about 73,000 clones, 60% to 75% being singletons. The data stem from a study of vaccination effects on CD4 cells after COVID-19. V lost 1 base to trimming and J lost 7 bases; unmatched junction nucleotides: 4. The CDR3 length is 14 residues. Germline lookup yields CDR1 SGDLS and CDR2 YYNGEE.

Sequenced material: CD4+ T cells from PBMCs cultured with HCoV-NL63 spike peptides, taken before COVID-19 vaccination. The V gene is TRBV9, the J gene TRBJ2-2, with 7 bases lining up with TRBD2. The clonotype comes from a human donor who received a COVID-19 vaccine. CDR3 DNA sequence: TGTGCCAGCAGCGTACCTCCGGGAGGCGGGGAGCTGTTTTTT. Encoded protein: CASSVPPGGGELFF. Using reference TRBV9 and TRBJ2-2 for the parts outside the CDR3, the full variable domain is DSGVTQTPKHLITATGQRVTLRCSPRSGDLSVYWYQQSLDQGLQFLIQYYNGEERAKGNILERFSAQQFPDLHSELNLSSLELGDSALYFCASSVPPGGGELFFGEGSRLTVL.